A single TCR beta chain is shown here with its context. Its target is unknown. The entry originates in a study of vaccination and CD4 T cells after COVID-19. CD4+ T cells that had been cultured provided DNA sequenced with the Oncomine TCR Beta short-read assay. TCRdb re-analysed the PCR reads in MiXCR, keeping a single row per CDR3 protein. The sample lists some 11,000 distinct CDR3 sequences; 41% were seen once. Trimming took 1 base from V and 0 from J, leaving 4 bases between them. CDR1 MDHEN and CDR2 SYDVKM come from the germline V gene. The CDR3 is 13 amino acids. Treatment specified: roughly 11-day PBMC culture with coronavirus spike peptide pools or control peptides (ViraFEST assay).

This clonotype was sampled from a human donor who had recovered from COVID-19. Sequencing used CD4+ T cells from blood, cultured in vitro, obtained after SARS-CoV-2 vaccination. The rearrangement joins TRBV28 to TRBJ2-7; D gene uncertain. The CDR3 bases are TGTGCCAGCAGTTTATCTTCCTCCTACGAGCAGTACTTC. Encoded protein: CASSLSSSYEQYF.